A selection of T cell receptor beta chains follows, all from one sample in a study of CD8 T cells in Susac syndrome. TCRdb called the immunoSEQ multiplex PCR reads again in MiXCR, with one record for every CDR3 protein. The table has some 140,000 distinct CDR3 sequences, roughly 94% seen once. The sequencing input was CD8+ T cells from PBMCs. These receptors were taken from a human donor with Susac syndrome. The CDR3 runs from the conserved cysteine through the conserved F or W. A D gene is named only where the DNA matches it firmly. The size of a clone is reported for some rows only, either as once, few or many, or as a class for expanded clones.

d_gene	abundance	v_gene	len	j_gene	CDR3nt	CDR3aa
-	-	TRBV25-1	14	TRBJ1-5	TGTGCCAGCAGTGAATCCGGGGGTTGGCAGCCCCAGCATTTT	CASSESGGWQPQHF
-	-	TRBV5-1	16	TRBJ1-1	TGCGCCAGCAGCGCAGGACCTCAGGGGTCGAACACTGAAGCTTTCTTT	CASSAGPQGSNTEAFF
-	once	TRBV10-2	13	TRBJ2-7	TGCGCCAGCAAGGCCCCTGGGACCTACGAGCAGTACTTC	CASKAPGTYEQYF
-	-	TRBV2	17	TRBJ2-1	TGTGCCAGCAGCAGCCCAAGACTAGTCCGACCGGACAATGAGCAGTTCTTC	CASSSPRLVRPDNEQFF
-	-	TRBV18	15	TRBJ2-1	TGTGCCAGCTCACTTCCCGGGACACTACTCAATGAGCAGTTCTTC	CASSLPGTLLNEQFF
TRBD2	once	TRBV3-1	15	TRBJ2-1	TGTGCCAGCAGCCAGGGACTAGCGGGAGTATCGGAGCAGTTCTTC	CASSQGLAGVSEQFF
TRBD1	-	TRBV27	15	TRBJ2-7	TGTGCCAGCAGTTCGCCCCGGGACAGTAGTCCAGAGCAGTACTTC	CASSSPRDSSPEQYF
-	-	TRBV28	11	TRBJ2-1	TGTGCCAGCAGTTTCCTCAATGAGCAGTTCTTC	CASSFLNEQFF
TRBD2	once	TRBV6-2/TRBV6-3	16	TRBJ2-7	TGTGCCAGCAGTTACCTAGCGGGCATTAGCTCCTACGAGCAGTACTTC	CASSYLAGISSYEQYF
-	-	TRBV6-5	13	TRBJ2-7	TGTGCCAGCAGGCCCGAAGGACCCTACGAGCAGTACTTC	CASRPEGPYEQYF
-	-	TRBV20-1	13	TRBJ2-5	TGCAGTGCTAGATCACTATCCGAAGAGACCCAGTACTTC	CSARSLSEETQYF
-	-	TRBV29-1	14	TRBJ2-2	TGCAGCGCCTCAGGGACAACGAACACCGGGGAGCTGTTTTTT	CSASGTTNTGELFF
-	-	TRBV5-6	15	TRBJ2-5	TGTGCCAGCAGCTACCCCCGGGACTCGCAAGGGGCCCAGTACTTC	CASSYPRDSQGAQYF
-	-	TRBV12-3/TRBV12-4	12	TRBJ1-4	TGTGCCAGCAGTTTCGGGAATGAAAAACTGTTTTTT	CASSFGNEKLFF
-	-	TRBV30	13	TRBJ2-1	TGTGCCTGGAGTGTAAGTGGTTACAATGAGCAGTTCTTC	CAWSVSGYNEQFF
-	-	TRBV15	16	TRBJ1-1	TGTGCCACCAGCAGATACAGGCAGGAGATTAACACTGAAGCTTTCTTT	CATSRYRQEINTEAFF
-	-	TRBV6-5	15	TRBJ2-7	TGTGCCAGCAGTTCCCTCAGGGGCGCATCCTACGAGCAGTACTTC	CASSSLRGASYEQYF
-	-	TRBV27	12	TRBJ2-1	TGTGCCAGCAGTTTCGGGAACAATGAGCAGTTCTTC	CASSFGNNEQFF
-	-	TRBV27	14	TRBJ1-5	TGTGCCAGCAAAGACGGAGATAGCAATCAGCCCCAGCATTTT	CASKDGDSNQPQHF
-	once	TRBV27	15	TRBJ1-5	TGTGCCAGCAGTTTAGTTTCCGGTAGCAATCAGCCCCAGCATTTT	CASSLVSGSNQPQHF
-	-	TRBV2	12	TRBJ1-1	TGTGCCAGCATAATGTCGAACACTGAAGCTTTCTTT	CASIMSNTEAFF
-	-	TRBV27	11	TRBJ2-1	TGTGCCTCAGGAGTAATCAATGAGCAGTTCTTC	CASGVINEQFF
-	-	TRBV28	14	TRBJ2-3	-	CASSSGRAPPTQYF
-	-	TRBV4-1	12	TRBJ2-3	TGCGCCAGCAGCCAAGAGGCAGATACGCAGTATTTT	CASSQEADTQYF
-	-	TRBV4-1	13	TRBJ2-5	TGCGCCAGCAGCCATTTGAGGGGGGAGACCCAGTACTTC	CASSHLRGETQYF
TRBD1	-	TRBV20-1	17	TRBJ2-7	TGCAGTGCTAGAGATTCCGGCCCGGGACAGGTCTCCTACGAGCAGTACTTC	CSARDSGPGQVSYEQYF
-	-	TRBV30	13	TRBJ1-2	TGTGCCTGGTCACTCCAGGGGAGGGACGGCTACACCTTC	CAWSLQGRDGYTF
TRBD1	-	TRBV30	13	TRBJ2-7	TGTGCCTGGACCGGGACAGGGAGGAACGAGCAGTACTTC	CAWTGTGRNEQYF
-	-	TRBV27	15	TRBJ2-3	TGTGCCAGCACCCTAGAGGGCTCCCTCACAGATACGCAGTATTTT	CASTLEGSLTDTQYF
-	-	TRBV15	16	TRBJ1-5	TGTGCCACCAGCGGTCGGAGAGGCAGGGGACATCAGCCCCAGCATTTT	CATSGRRGRGHQPQHF
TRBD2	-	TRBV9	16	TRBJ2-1	TGTGCCAGCAGCGTAGGAGCGGGAGGCACCTACAATGAGCAGTTCTTC	CASSVGAGGTYNEQFF
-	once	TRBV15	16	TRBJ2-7	TGTGCCACCAGCAGGGATCTACCGGGAGAGGGTTACGAGCAGTACTTC	CATSRDLPGEGYEQYF
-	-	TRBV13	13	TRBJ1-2	TGTGCCAGCAGCTTACGAGGGTTAGGCGGCTACACCTTC	CASSLRGLGGYTF